The 13 T cell receptor beta chains reported below all come from one sample, sequenced in a study of T cells in Graves' hyperthyroidism and ophthalmopathy. RNA transcripts yielded amplified TCR beta CDR3 regions. Researchers ran a first-round RT-PCR on the TCR CDR3 using the HTBI primer set. TCRdb recomputed calls from the multiplex PCR reads with MiXCR, one row per CDR3 protein. The sample records under 130,000 distinct CDR3 sequences, less than 55% being singletons. Sequenced sample: blood. The receptors stem from a middle-aged man with Graves' hyperthyroidism.

In its sample, this clonotype was seen once. The J gene is TRBJ2-1, the V gene TRBV28; D not resolved. Trimming stripped 8 bases from V and 0 bases from J, with 17 bases between. This CDR3 is 16 amino acids long. Germline CDR1 MDHEN, CDR2 SYDVKM. The CDR3 nucleotides are TGTGCCAGCGGAGCGTGGAGTCCCAGCTCCTACAATGAGCAGTTCTTC. Protein: CASGAWSPSSYNEQFF.

This chain uses TRBV24-1 with TRBJ2-5; the match to TRBD1 covers 8 bases. Germline CDR1 KGHDR, CDR2 SFDVKD. The CDR3 has 16 amino acids. The J segment lost 5 bases and the V segment lost 2 bases, leaving 9 bases of the junction unmatched. Here the CDR3 reads CATSDSGTGFGETQYF. The CDR3, as DNA: TGTGCCACCAGTGATTCCGGGACAGGTTTCGGGGAGACCCAGTACTTC.

This clonotype was counted a few times. At one of its ends the junction is not consistent with the germline gene, which may arise from a read error. The gene calls are TRBV15 and TRBJ1-4; D unresolved. The CDR3 contains 15 residues. From germline, CDR1 is LNHNV and CDR2 YYDKDF (reference sequence). The CDR3 sequence is CATSRDRKSNEKLFF. The CDR3, as DNA: TGTGCCACCAGCAGAGATCGGAAATCTAATGAAAAACTGTTTTTC. Combining the CDR3 with reference TRBV15 and TRBJ1-4 gives the whole variable domain DAMVIQNPRYQVTQFGKPVTLSCSQTLNHNVMYWYQQKSSQAPKLLFHYYDKDFNNEADTPDNFQSRRPNTSFCFLDIRSPGLGDTAMYLCATSRDRKSNEKLFFGSGTQLSVL.

This clonotype was seen repeatedly, ten times or more. This sequence joins TRBV20-1 and TRBJ2-7; TRBD2 matches at 9 bases. There are 15 residues in the CDR3. CDR1 and CDR2 (germline): DFQATT, SNEGSKA (reference sequence). J was trimmed by 2 bases and V by 3 bases; bases with no gene match: 8. As DNA, the CDR3 is TGCAGTGCTAGTCAAACGACTAGCGGTGCCTACGAGCAGTACTTC. It specifies CSASQTTSGAYEQYF.

This clonotype was seen ten or more times. V and J are TRBV6-2 or TRBV6-3 and TRBJ1-5; D not resolved. Germline-derived CDR1 and CDR2 are MNHEY and SVGEGT. The CDR3 runs 16 residues. Trimming shortened V by 0 bases and J by 3 bases, and 12 bases separated the two germline ends. The CDR3 region has the DNA TGTGCCAGCAGTTACTCGTTCAGGCGGATCAATCAGCCCCAGCATTTT. This codes for CASSYSFRRINQPQHF.

This clonotype was detected many times. The V call is TRBV4-2, the J call TRBJ2-1, with 10 bases that match TRBD2. With 6 bases clipped from V and 6 bases from J, the junction kept 8 bases outside the gene matches. This CDR3 comprises 15 residues. Per the germline V gene, CDR1 is LGHNA and CDR2 is YNFKEQ. CDR3 amino acids: CASSLPGLASNEQFF. Here the CDR3 DNA reads TGTGCCAGCAGTCTCCCGGGACTAGCGTCCAATGAGCAGTTCTTC.

The chain carries TRBV10-2 and TRBJ2-7; TRBD2 matches at 9 bases. Germline CDR1 is WSHSY and CDR2 is SAAADI. There are 16 residues in the CDR3. V lost 3 bases to trimming and J lost 7 bases; unmatched junction nucleotides: 13. The CDR3 sequence is CASSDGGLAGKGEQYV. The CDR3 DNA reads as TGCGCCAGCAGTGATGGGGGTCTAGCGGGGAAGGGGGAGCAGTACGTC.

This clonotype occurred many times. The chain employs TRBV7-3 and TRBJ2-7; 10 nucleotides line up with TRBD2. Germline V lookup: CDR1 SGHTA, CDR2 FQGTGA. The CDR3 totals 15 residues. The V segment lost 5 bases and the J segment 0 bases; nucleotides outside the gene matches: 4. The CDR3 DNA follows: TGTGCCAGCAGCCAATTAGCGGGGGGCTCCTACGAGCAGTACTTC. Amino acids: CASSQLAGGSYEQYF.

This clonotype has a count of ten or more. V and J are TRBV7-2 and TRBJ1-4, with TRBD1 as a possible D gene (5 bases). CDR1 and CDR2 from the germline V gene are SGHTA and FQGNSA. The CDR3 contains 15 residues. The ends were cut back, 0 bases at V and 0 bases at J, with 5 bases in the middle. The CDR3 region is CASSLATATNEKLFF. In DNA form, the CDR3 reads TGTGCCAGCAGCTTAGCGACAGCAACTAATGAAAAACTGTTTTTT.

This clonotype was seen many times. V is TRBV19 and J is TRBJ2-7; D gene unclear. Trimming pared 3 bases from V and 2 bases from J, leaving 11 bases between. There are 14 residues in the CDR3. Germline V gene lookup returns CDR1 LNHDA and CDR2 SQIVND (reference sequence). CDR3 loop: CASSIRIGAYEQYF. CDR3 nucleotide sequence: TGTGCCAGTAGTATTAGGATCGGAGCCTACGAGCAGTACTTC.

As concerns this clonotype: Sequence at one end of the junction differs from germline and may be a read error. As DNA, the CDR3 is TGTGCCAGCAGCGACCGACAGTCCCATAATTCACCTCTCCACTTT. The encoded protein is CASSDRQSHNSPLHF. The chain has TRBV2 and TRBJ1-6, with D perhaps TRBD1 (5 bases). From germline, CDR1 is SNHLY and CDR2 FYNNEI. This CDR3 contains 15 residues. The complete variable domain, with remaining parts taken from reference TRBV2 and TRBJ1-6, reads EPEVTQTPSHQVTQMGQEVILRCVPISNHLYFYWYRQILGQKVEFLVSFYNNEISEKSEIFDDQFSVERPDGSNFTLKIRSTKLEDSAMYFCASSDRQSHNSPLHFGNGTRLTVT.

The V gene is TRBV7-9, the J gene TRBJ2-7, with 8 bases matching TRBD1. The CDR3 length is 15 residues. Germline CDR1 SEHNR, CDR2 FQNEAQ (reference sequence). The V segment lost 4 bases and the J segment 7 bases; nucleotides outside the gene matches: 12. DNA of the CDR3: TGTGCCAGCAGCTCAACGACAGGGGTTTCCCTGGAGCAGTACTTC. Its translation is CASSSTTGVSLEQYF.

This clonotype was detected many times. The CDR3 loop is CASSFGLSGANVLTF. CDR3 DNA sequence: TGTGCCAGCAGCTTTGGGCTCTCTGGGGCCAACGTCCTGACTTTC. The chain recombines TRBV5-8 with TRBJ2-6; D is uncertain. Trimming cost V 2 bases and J 0 bases, with 6 bases left between them. This CDR3 is 15 amino acids long. The germline CDR1 and CDR2 sequences are SGHTS and YDEGEE.